This TCR beta chain emerged from a study of vaccination and CD4 T cells after COVID-19. Study-level background: Nine convalescent cases were mild and one was severe, and all had been SARS-CoV-2 positive by nasal swab PCR. Researchers treated control cultures with a CEFX pool, an HIV-1 Nef pool, or no peptide.

CDR1 is SEHNR, CDR2 FQNEAQ, per germline (reference sequence). The CDR3 totals 14 residues. The V and J ends lost 1 base and 1 base respectively, with 7 bases between them. With the Oncomine TCR Beta short-read assay, DNA from cultured CD4+ T cells was sequenced. From cultured CD4+ T cells, genomic DNA was extracted. TCRdb independently ran MiXCR on the PCR reads; one entry per CDR3 protein. Found here are 20,000 to 25,000 distinct CDR3 sequences, 35% to 45% of them singletons; the top ten hold about 5%. Note on this clonotype: The antigen is unknown.

Treatment described: roughly 10-day PBMC culture with coronavirus spike peptide pools or control peptides (ViraFEST assay). Per-well cultures of 2 million or so PBMCs received around 9.9 IU/ml IL-2 and around 9.3 ug/ml peptide pools. V usage is TRBV7-9 and J usage is TRBJ1-1, with a tentative D call TRBD1 (5 bases). The specimen was CD4+ T cells from blood, cultured in vitro, collected before SARS-CoV-2 vaccination. The source is a human donor who had recovered from COVID-19. CDR3 loop: CASSLGGENTEAFF. CDR3 sequence (DNA): TGTGCCAGCAGCTTAGGAGGGGAGAACACTGAAGCTTTCTTT.